Sequencing of this TCR beta chain was carried out in a study of T cells in pancreatic ductal adenocarcinoma. Study observations and caveats: Unique clonotypes were around 8-fold more numerous in blood than in tumor. Results skew toward the minority of patients with early-stage disease. Enrichment of CD45RO+ effector over naive T cells in tumors may bias clonality. Mean clonality was approximately 0.11 in tumors and approximately 0.072 in blood, not significantly different.

The CDR3 runs 16 residues. The germline V gene has CDR1 SEHNR and CDR2 FQNEAQ (reference sequence). The V end lost 5 bases, the J end lost 1 base, and 17 bases lay between the germline ends. This clone was recorded once. What it binds is not known. Sequencing was performed with immunoSEQ multiplex PCR; in TCRdb, only in-frame clones are kept and a portion is missing. The sample contains 8,500 to 9,500 clones, roughly 70% of which appear only once. Selected pancreatic ductal adenocarcinoma patients had undergone surgery without neoadjuvant therapy. This chain links TRBV7-9 with TRBJ1-1; tentatively, D is TRBD1 (5 bases). Sequenced sample: pancreatic tumor tissue. This clonotype was obtained from a human donor with pancreatic ductal adenocarcinoma. The CDR3 sequence is CASSQNPGLPNTEAFF. Written as DNA, the CDR3 is TGTGCCAGCAGCCAAAATCCAGGGCTACCGAACACTGAAGCTTTCTTT.